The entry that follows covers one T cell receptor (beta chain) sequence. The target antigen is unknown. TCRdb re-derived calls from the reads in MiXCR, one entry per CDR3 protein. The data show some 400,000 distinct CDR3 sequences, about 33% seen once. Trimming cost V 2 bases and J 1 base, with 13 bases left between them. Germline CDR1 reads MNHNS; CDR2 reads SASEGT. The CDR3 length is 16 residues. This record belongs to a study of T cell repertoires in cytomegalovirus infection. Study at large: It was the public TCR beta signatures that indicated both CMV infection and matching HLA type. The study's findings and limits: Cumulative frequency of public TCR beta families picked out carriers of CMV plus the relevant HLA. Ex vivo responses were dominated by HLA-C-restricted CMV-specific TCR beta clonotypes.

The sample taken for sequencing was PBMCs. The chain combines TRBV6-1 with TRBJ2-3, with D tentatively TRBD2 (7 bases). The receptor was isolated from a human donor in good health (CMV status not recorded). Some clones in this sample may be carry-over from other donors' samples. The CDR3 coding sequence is TGTGCCAGCAGTGAAATAGACGGGGGGCGCACAGATACGCAGTATTTT. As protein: CASSEIDGGRTDTQYF.